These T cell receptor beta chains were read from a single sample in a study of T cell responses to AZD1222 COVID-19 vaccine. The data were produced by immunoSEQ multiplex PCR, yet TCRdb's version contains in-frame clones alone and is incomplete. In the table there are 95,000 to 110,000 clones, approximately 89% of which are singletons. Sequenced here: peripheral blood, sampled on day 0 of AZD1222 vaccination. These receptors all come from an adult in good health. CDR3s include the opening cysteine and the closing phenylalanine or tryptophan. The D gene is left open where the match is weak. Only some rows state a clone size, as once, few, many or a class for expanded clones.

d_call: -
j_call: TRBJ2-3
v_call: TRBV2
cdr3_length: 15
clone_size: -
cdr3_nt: TGTGCCAGCAGTGAAACGACCCTGTACACAGATACGCAGTATTTT
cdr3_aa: CASSETTLYTDTQYF

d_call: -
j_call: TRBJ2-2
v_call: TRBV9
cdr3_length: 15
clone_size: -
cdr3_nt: TGTGCCAGCAGCGTACGACTGTTAGACACCGGGGAGCTGTTTTTT
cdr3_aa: CASSVRLLDTGELFF

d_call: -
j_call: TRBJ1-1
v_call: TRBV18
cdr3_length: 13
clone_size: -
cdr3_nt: TGTGCCAGCTCACCACAGGGATACACTGAAGCTTTCTTT
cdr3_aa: CASSPQGYTEAFF

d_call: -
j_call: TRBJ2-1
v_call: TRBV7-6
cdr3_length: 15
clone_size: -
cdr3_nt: TGTGCCAGCAGCGCCCAAACCGGGGGCTACAATGAGCAGTTCTTC
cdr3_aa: CASSAQTGGYNEQFF

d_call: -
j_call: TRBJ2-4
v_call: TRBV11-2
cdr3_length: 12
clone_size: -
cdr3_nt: TGTGCCAGCAGCTTAACTAAAAACATTCAGTACTTC
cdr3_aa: CASSLTKNIQYF

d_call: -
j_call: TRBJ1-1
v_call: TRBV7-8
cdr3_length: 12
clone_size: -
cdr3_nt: TGTGCCAGCAGCTTAATGGGGTTTGAAGCTTTCTTT
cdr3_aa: CASSLMGFEAFF

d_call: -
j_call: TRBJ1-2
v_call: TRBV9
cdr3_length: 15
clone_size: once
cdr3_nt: TGTGCCAGCAGCGTAACCCCTCAGGCCCACTATGGCTACACCTTC
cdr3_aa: CASSVTPQAHYGYTF

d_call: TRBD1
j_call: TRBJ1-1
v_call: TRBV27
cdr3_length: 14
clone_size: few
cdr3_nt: TGTGCCAGCAGTTTGGGCAGGGGGTTCACTGAAGCTTTCTTT
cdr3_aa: CASSLGRGFTEAFF

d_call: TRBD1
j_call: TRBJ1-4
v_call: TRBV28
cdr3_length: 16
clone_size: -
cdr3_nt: TGTGCCAGCAGTTCCAACGAAGCAGGGGGGATGGAGAAACTGTTTTTT
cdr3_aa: CASSSNEAGGMEKLFF

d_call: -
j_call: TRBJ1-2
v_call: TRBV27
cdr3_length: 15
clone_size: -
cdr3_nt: TGTGCCAGCATGGGCTGGGGCGGTCTTAACTATGGCTACACCTTC
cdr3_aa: CASMGWGGLNYGYTF

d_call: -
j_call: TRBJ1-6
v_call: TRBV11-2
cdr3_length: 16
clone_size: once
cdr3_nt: TGTGCCAGCAGCCCTTTTCAGGGGCCGCTTAATTCACCCCTCCACTTT
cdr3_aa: CASSPFQGPLNSPLHF

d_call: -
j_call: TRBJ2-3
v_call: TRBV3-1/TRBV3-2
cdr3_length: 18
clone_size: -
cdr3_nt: TGTGCCAGCAGCCAACGCACCCTTAGGGCGGGCCGCACAGATACGCAGTATTTT
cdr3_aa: CASSQRTLRAGRTDTQYF

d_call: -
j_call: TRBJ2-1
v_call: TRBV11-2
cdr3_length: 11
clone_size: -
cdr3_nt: TGTGCCAGCAGCCCACTCGTTGAGCAGTTCTTC
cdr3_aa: CASSPLVEQFF

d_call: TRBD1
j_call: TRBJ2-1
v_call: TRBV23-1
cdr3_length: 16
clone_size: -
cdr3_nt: TGCGCCAGCAGTCAACCTACAGGGGGCATCGGTAATGAGCAGTTCTTC
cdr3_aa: CASSQPTGGIGNEQFF

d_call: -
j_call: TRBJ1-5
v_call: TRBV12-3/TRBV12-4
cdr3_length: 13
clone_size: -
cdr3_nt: TGTGCCAGCAGTTTAAGGGGAAGTCAGCCCCAGCATTTT
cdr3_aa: CASSLRGSQPQHF

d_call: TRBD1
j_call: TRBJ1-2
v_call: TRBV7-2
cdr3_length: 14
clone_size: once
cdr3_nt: TGTGCCAGCAGCTCGCAACGACAGGGTTTCGGCTACACCTTC
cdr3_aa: CASSSQRQGFGYTF

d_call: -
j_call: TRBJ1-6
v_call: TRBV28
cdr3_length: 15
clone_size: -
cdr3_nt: TGTGCCAGCAGTCCCCCCATGAGGCTGAATTCACCCCTCCACTTT
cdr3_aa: CASSPPMRLNSPLHF

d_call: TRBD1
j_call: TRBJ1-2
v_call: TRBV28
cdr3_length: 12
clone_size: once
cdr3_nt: TGTGCCAGCAGCTCGACAGGGTATGGCTACACCTTC
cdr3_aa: CASSSTGYGYTF

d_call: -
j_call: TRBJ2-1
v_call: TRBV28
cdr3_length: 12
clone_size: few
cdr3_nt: TGTGCCAGCAGTGACCCCTACAATGAGCAGTTCTTC
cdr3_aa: CASSDPYNEQFF

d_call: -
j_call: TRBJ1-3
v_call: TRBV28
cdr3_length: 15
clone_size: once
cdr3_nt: TGTGCCAGCAGTTCCCTTAGGACCTCTGGAAACACCATATATTTT
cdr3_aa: CASSSLRTSGNTIYF